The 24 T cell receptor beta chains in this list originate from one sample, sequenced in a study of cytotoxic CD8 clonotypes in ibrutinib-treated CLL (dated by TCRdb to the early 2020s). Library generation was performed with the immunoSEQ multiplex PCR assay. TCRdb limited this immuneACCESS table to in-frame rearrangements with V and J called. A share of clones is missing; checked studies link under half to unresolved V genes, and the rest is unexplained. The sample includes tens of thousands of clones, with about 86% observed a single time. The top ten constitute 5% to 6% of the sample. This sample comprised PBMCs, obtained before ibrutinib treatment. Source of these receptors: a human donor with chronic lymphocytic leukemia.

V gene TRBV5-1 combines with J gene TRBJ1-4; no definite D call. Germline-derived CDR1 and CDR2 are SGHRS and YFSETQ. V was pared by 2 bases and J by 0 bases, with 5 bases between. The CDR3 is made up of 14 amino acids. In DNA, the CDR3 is TGCGCCAGCAGCTTAGGGCCAACTAATGAAAAACTGTTTTTT. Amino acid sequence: CASSLGPTNEKLFF.

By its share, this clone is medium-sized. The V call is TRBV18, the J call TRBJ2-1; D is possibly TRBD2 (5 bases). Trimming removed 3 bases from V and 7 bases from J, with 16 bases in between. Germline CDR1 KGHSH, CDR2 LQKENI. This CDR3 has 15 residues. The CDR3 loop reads CASSPMGVSRNEQFF. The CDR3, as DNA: TGTGCCAGCTCACCCATGGGAGTATCTAGGAATGAGCAGTTCTTC.

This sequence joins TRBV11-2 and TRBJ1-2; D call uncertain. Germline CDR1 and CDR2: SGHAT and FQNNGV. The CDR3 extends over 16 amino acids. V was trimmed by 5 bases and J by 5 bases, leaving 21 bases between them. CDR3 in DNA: TGTGCCAGCAGCCGGCCTCCTGCCGGCCCCAAATATGGCTACACCTTC. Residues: CASSRPPAGPKYGYTF.

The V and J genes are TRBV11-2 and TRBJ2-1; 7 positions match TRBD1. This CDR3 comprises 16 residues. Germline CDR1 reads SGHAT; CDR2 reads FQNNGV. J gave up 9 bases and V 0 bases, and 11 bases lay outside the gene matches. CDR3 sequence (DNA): TGTGCCAGCAGCTTAGAGTCCCAGACAGGGTCTCTTGAGCAGTTCTTC. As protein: CASSLESQTGSLEQFF.

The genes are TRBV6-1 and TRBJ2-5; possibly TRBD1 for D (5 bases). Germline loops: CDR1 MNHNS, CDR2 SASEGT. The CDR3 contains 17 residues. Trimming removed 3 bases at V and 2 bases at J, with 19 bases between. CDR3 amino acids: CASSDFRAATVQETQYF. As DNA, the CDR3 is TGTGCCAGCAGTGATTTCAGGGCAGCAACCGTACAAGAGACCCAGTACTTC.

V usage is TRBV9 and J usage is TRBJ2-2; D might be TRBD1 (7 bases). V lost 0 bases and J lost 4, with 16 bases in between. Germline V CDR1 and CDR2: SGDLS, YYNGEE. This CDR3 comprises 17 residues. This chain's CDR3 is CASSVGGGGASTGELFF. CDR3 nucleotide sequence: TGTGCCAGCAGCGTAGGAGGAGGGGGCGCGAGCACCGGGGAGCTGTTTTTT.

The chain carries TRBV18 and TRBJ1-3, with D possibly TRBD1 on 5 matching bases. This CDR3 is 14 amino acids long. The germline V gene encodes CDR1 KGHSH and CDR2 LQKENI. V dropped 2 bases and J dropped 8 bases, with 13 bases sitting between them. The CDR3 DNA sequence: TGTGCCAGCTCACCAATGGGGCAAGTGGACACCATATATTTT. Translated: CASSPMGQVDTIYF. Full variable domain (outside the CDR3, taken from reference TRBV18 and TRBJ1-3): NAGVMQNPRHLVRRRGQEARLRCSPMKGHSHVYWYRQLPEEGLKFMVYLQKENIIDESGMPKERFSAEFPKEGPSILRIQQVVRGDSAAYFCASSPMGQVDTIYFGEGSWLTVV.

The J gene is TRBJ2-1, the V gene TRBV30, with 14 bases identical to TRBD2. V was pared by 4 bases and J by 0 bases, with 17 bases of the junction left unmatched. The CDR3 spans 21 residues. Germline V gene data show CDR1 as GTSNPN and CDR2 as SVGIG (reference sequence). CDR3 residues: CAWTEGFVGTSGRGSYNEQFF. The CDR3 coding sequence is TGTGCCTGGACCGAGGGATTTGTAGGGACTAGCGGGAGAGGCTCCTACAATGAGCAGTTCTTC.

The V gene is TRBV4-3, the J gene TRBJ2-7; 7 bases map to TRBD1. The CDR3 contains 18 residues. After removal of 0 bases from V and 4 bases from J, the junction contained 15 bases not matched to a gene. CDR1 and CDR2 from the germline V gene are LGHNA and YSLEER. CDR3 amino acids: CASSQEGARAGGFYEQYF. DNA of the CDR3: TGCGCCAGCAGCCAAGAAGGGGCACGGGCAGGGGGTTTTTACGAGCAGTACTTC.

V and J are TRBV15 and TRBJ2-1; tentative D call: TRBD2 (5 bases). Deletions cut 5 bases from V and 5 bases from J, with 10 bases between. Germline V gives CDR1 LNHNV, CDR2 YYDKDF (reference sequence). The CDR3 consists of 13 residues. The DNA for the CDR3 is TGTGCCACCAGCGGAGGCGGCAACAATGAGCAGTTCTTC. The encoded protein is CATSGGGNNEQFF. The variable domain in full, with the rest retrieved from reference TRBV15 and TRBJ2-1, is DAMVIQNPRYQVTQFGKPVTLSCSQTLNHNVMYWYQQKSSQAPKLLFHYYDKDFNNEADTPDNFQSRRPNTSFCFLDIRSPGLGDTAMYLCATSGGGNNEQFFGPGTRLTVL.

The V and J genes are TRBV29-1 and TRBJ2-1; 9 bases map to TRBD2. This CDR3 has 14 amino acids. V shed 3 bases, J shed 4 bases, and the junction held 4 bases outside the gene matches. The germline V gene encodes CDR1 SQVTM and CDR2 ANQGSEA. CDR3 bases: TGCAGCGTTGATGGGACTAGCCCTTACAATGAGCAGTTCTTC. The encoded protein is CSVDGTSPYNEQFF.

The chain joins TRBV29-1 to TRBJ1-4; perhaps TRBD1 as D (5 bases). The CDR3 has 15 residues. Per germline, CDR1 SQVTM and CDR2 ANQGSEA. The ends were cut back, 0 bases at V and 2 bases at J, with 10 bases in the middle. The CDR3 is CSVEDGGATNEKLFF. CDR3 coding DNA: TGCAGCGTTGAAGATGGCGGGGCTACTAATGAAAAACTGTTTTTT.

The CDR3 reads CASSLGPGQIEAFF. The CDR3 DNA is TGTGCCAGCAGCTTAGGCCCGGGACAAATTGAAGCTTTCTTT. V usage is TRBV13 and J usage is TRBJ1-1; D might be TRBD1 (6 bases). The CDR3 runs 14 residues. The germline V gene encodes CDR1 PRHDT and CDR2 FYEKMQ (reference sequence). Trimming took 0 bases from V and 7 from J, leaving 12 bases between them.

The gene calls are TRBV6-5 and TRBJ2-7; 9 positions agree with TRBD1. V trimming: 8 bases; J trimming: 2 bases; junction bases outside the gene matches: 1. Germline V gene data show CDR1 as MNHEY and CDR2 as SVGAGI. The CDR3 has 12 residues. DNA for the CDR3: TGTGCCAGCTGGGACAGGGCCTACGAGCAGTACTTC. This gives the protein CASWDRAYEQYF.

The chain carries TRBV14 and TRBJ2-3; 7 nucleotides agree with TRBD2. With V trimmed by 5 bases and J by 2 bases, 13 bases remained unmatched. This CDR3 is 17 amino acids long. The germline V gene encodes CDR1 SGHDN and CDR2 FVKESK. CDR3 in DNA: TGTGCCAGCAGCAATATTCTGGGTACTAGCGTCACAGATACGCAGTATTTT. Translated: CASSNILGTSVTDTQYF.

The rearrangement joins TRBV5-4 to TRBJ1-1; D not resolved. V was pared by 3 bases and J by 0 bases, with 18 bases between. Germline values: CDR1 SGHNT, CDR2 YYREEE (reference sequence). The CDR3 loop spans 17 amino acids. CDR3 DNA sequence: TGTGCCAGCAGCTCCGGTGGAGGATGGGCGGTGAACACTGAAGCTTTCTTT. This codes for CASSSGGGWAVNTEAFF.

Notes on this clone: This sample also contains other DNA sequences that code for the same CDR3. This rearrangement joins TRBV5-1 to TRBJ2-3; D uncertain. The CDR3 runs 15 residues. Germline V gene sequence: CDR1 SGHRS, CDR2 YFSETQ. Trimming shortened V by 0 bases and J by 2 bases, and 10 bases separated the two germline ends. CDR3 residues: CASSLGMGYTDTQYF. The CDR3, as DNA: TGCGCCAGCAGCTTGGGAATGGGGTACACAGATACGCAGTATTTT.

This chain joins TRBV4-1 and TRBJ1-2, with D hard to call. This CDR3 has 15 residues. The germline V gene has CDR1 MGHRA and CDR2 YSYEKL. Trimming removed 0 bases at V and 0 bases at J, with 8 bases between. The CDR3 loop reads CASSQDSSSNYGYTF. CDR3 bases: TGCGCCAGCAGCCAAGACAGCAGTTCTAACTATGGCTACACCTTC.

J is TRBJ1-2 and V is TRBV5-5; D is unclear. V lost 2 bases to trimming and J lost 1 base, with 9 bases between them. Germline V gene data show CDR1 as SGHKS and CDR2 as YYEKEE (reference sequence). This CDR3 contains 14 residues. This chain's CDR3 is CASSLGSINYGYTF. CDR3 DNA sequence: TGTGCCAGCAGCTTAGGCAGTATTAACTATGGCTACACCTTC.

CDR3 amino acids: CASSPLTSGSIGTQYF. In DNA form, the CDR3 reads TGTGCCAGCAGCCCCCTGACTAGCGGGAGTATCGGTACGCAGTATTTT. The rearrangement links TRBV7-2 to TRBJ2-3, with TRBD2 matching over 12 bases. V shed 5 bases and J 8 bases; nucleotides not matched to a gene: 11. From germline, CDR1 is SGHTA and CDR2 FQGNSA. This CDR3 region has 16 residues.

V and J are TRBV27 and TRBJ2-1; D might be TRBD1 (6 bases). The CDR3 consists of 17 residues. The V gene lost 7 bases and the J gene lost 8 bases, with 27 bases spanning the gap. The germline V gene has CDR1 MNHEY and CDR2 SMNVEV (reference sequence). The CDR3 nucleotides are TGTGCCAGCACCCGGTCTCAGGGGTGGTCGCCAATCCATGAGCAGTTCTTC. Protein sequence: CASTRSQGWSPIHEQFF.

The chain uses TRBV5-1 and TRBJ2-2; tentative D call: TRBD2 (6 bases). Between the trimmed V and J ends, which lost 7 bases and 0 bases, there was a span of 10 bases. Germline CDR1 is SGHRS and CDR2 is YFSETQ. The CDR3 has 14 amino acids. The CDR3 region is CASAGTSNTGELFF. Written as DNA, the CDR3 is TGCGCCAGCGCGGGGACTTCGAACACCGGGGAGCTGTTTTTT.

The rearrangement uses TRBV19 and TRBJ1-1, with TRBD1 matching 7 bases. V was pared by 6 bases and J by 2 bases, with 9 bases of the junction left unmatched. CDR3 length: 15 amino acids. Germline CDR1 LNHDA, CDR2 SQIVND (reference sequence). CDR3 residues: CASRRTGTVNTEAFF. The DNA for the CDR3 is TGTGCCAGTAGACGAACTGGGACAGTAAACACTGAAGCTTTCTTT.

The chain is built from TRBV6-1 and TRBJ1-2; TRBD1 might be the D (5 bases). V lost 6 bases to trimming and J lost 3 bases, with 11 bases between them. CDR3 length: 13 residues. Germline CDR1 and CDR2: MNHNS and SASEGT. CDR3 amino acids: CASRSGPDYGYTF. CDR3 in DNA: TGTGCCAGCAGGTCAGGGCCGGACTATGGCTACACCTTC.